The table lists the clone carrying this TCR beta chain with a count of one. Antigen unknown. This sample is drawn from a study of shared clonotypes between healthy human individuals. Overall study: With ages of 18 to 49, the donors were two women and three men.

Approximately 30,000 T cell genomes (approximately 210 ng DNA) went into each sorted-subset replicate. Libraries were prepared by immunoSEQ multiplex PCR; TCRdb keeps only in-frame clonotypes and omits some of them. The sample has some 1,600,000 clones; 95% to 99% are singletons. The CDR3 loop spans 14 amino acids. CDR1 MNHEY and CDR2 SVGAGI come from the germline V gene. V trimming: 0 bases; J trimming: 3 bases; junction bases outside the gene matches: 1. General study points: A generally larger estimated richness was seen in naive subsets than in memory subsets. Rarefaction gave evidence that sorted-subset sequencing remained incomplete despite large depth.

Sequencing used naive CD4+ T cells sorted from blood. Stated subset: CD45RA+ positively selected. The receptor was isolated from a man aged 25-45 years in good health. This sequence joins TRBV6-5 and TRBJ2-5; 7 nucleotides agree with TRBD2. In DNA form, the CDR3 reads TGTGCCAGCAGTTACTCGCGGGGGAAAGAGACCCAGTACTTC. Translating it yields CASSYSRGKETQYF.